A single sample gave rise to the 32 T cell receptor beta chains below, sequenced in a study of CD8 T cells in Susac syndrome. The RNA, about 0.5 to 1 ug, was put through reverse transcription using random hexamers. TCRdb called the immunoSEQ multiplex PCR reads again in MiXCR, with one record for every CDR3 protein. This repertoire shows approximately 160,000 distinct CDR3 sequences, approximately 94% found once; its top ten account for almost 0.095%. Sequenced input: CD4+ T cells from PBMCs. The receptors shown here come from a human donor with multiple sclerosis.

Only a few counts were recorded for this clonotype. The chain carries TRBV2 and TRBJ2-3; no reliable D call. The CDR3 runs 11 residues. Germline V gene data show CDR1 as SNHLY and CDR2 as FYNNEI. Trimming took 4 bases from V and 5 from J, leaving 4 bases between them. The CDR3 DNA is TGTGCCAGCAGTGCCGGAGATACGCAGTATTTT. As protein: CASSAGDTQYF.

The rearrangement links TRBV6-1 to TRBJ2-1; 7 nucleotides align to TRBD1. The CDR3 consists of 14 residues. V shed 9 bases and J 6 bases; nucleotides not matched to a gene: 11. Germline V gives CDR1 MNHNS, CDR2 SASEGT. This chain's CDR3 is CASLPGQSTNEQFF. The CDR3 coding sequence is TGTGCCAGTCTCCCGGGACAGAGCACCAATGAGCAGTTCTTC.

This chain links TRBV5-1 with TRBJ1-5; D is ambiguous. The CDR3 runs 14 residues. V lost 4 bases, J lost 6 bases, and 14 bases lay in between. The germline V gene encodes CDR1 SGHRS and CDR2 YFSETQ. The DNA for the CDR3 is TGCGCCAGCAGCCCTCAGACGGGTTCTCAGCCCCAGCATTTT. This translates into CASSPQTGSQPQHF.

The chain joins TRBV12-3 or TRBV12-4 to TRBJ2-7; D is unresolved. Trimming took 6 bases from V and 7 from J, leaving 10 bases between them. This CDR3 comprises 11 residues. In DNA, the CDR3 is TGTGCCAGCAGAAGAGAGATTGAGCAGTACTTC. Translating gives CASRREIEQYF.

CDR3 DNA: TGTGCCAGCAGCCGAGAGACAGGTCTTGGAGGCTACACCTTC. This gives the protein CASSRETGLGGYTF. The genes are TRBV6-6 and TRBJ1-2; tentatively, D is TRBD1 (6 bases). The CDR3 is 14 residues long. Germline-derived CDR1 and CDR2 are MNHNY and SVGAGI (reference sequence). Trimming took 6 bases from V and 8 from J, leaving 19 bases between them.

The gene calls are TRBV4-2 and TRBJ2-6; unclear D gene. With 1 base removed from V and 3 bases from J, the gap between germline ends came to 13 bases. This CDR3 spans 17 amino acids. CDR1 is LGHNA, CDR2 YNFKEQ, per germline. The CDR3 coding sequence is TGTGCCAGCAGCCAAGTGGTGTCGTGGGTTGGGGCCAACGTCCTGACTTTC. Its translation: CASSQVVSWVGANVLTF.

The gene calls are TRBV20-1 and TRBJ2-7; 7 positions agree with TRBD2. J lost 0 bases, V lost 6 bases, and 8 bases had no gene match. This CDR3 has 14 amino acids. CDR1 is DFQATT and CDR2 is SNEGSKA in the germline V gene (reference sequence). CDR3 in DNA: TGCAGTGCCGGGGGGACGGGGAGCTCCTACGAGCAGTACTTC. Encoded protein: CSAGGTGSSYEQYF.

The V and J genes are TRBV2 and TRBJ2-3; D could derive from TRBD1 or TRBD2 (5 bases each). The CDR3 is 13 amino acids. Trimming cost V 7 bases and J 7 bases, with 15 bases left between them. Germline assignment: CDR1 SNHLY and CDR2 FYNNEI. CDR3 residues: CASMRGLANTQYF. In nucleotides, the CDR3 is TGTGCCAGCATGAGGGGATTAGCTAATACGCAGTATTTT.

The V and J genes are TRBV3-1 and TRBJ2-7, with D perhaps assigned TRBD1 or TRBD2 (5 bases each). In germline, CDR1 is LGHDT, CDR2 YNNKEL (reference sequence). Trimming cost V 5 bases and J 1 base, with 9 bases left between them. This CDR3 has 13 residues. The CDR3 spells CASSGDQSYEQYF. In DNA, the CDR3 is TGTGCCAGCAGCGGGGACCAATCCTACGAGCAGTACTTC.

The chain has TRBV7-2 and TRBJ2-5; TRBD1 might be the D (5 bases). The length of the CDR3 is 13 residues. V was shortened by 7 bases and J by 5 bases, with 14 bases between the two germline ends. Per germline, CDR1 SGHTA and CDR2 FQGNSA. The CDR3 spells CASTAVGAETQYF. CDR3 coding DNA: TGTGCCAGCACCGCGGTAGGGGCGGAGACCCAGTACTTC. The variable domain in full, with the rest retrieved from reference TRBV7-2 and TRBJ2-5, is GAGVSQSPSNKVTEKGKDVELRCDPISGHTALYWYRQSLGQGLEFLIYFQGNSAPDKSGLPSDRFSAERTGGSVSTLTIQRTQQEDSAVYLCASTAVGAETQYFGPGTRLLVL.

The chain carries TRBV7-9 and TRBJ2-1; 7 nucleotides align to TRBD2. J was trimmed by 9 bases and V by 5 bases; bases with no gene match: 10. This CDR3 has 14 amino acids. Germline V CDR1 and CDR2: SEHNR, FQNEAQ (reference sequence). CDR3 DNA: TGTGCCAGCAGCACCCTGACTAGCTTGGTTGAGCAGTTCTTC. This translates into CASSTLTSLVEQFF.

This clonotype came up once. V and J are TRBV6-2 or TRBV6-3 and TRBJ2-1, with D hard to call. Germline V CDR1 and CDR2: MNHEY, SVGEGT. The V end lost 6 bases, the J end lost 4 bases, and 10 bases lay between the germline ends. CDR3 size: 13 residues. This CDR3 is CASSLDAYNEQFF. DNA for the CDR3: TGTGCCAGCAGCCTAGACGCTTACAATGAGCAGTTCTTC.

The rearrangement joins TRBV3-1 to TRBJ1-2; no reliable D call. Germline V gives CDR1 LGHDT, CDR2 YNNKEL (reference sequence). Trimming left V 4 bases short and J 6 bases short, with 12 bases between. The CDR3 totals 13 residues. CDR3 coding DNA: TGTGCCAGCAGCCCGAGCCCGGCGGATGGCTACACCTTC. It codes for CASSPSPADGYTF.

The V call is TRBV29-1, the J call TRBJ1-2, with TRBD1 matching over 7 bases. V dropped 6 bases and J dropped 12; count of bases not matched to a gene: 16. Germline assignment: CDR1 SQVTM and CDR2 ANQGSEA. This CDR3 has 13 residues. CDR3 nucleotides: TGCAGCGTGGGGCGGGACAGACATATGCGGCACACCTTC. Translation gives CSVGRDRHMRHTF.

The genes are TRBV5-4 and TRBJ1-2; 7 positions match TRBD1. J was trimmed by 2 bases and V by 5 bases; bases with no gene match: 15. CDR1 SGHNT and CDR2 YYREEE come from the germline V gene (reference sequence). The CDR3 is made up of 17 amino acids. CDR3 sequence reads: CASRRGGKTGANYGYTF. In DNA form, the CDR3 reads TGTGCCAGCAGACGCGGAGGTAAAACAGGGGCCAACTATGGCTACACCTTC.

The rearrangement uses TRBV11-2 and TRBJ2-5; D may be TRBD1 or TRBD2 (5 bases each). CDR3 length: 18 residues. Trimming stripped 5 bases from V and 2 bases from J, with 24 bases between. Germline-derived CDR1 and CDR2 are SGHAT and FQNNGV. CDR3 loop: CASSPSARAEAIQETQYF. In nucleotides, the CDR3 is TGTGCCAGCAGCCCCAGTGCCAGGGCGGAGGCTATACAAGAGACCCAGTACTTC.

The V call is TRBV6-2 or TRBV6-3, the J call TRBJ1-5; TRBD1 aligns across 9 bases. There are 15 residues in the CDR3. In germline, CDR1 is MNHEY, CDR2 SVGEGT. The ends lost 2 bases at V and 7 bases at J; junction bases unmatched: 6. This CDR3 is CASSYLLDRGQPQHF. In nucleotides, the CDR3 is TGTGCCAGCAGTTACCTCCTGGACAGGGGACAGCCCCAGCATTTT.

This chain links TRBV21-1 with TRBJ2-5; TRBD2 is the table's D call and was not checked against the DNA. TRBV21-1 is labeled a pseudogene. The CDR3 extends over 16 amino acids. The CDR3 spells CASNTSGVGGWETQYF. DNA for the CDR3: TGTGCCAGCAACACCTCGGGGGTGGGAGGATGGGAGACCCAGTACTTC.

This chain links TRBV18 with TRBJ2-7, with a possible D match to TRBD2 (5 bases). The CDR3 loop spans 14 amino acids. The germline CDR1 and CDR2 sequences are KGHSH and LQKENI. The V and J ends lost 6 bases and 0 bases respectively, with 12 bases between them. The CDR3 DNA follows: TGTGCCAGCTCCGCAATGGGAGCCTCCTACGAGCAGTACTTC. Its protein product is CASSAMGASYEQYF.

The CDR3, as DNA: TGTGCCAGCAGCTTAATGGGACTAGCTGCGTCCGGGGAGCTGTTTTTT. It codes for CASSLMGLAASGELFF. The rearrangement joins TRBV7-3 to TRBJ2-2; 9 bases match TRBD2. The CDR3 length is 16 residues. Germline V lookup: CDR1 SGHTA, CDR2 FQGTGA. The J segment lost 6 bases and the V segment lost 1 base, leaving 6 bases of the junction unmatched.

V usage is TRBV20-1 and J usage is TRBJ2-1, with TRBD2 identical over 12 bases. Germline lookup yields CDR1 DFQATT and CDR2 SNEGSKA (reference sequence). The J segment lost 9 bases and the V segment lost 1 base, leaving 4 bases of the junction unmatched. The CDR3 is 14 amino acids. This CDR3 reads CSARGLAGEGEQFF. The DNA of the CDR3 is TGCAGTGCTAGAGGACTAGCGGGAGAGGGTGAGCAGTTCTTC.

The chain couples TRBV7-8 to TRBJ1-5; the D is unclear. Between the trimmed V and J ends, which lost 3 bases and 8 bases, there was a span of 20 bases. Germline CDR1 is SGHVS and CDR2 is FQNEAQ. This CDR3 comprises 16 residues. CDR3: CASSFEGVRAGEPQHF. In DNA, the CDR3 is TGTGCCAGCAGCTTTGAGGGTGTAAGGGCGGGTGAGCCCCAGCATTTT.

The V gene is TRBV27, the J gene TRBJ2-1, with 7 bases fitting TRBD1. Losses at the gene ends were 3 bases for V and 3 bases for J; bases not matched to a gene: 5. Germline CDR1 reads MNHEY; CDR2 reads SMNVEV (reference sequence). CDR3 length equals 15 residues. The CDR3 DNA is TGTGCCAGCAGTTTGCCGGGACAGAGCTACAATGAGCAGTTCTTC. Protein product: CASSLPGQSYNEQFF.

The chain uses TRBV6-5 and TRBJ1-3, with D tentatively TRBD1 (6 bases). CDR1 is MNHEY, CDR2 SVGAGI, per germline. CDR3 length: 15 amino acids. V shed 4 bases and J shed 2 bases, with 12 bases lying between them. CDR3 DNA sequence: TGTGCCAGCAGTTTCTCAGGGACAACTGGAAACACCATATATTTT. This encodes CASSFSGTTGNTIYF.

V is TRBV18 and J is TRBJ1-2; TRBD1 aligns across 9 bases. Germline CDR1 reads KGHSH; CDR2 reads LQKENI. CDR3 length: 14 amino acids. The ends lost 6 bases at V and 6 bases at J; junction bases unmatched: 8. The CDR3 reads CASSPGQGSDGYTF. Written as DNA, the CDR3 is TGTGCCAGCTCTCCGGGACAGGGTTCGGATGGCTACACCTTC.

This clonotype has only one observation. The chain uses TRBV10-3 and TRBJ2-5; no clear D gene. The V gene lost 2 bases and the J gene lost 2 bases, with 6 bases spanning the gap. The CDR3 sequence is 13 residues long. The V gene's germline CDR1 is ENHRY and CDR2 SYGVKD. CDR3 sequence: CAISEAGQETQYF. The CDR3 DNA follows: TGTGCCATCAGTGAGGCAGGACAAGAGACCCAGTACTTC.

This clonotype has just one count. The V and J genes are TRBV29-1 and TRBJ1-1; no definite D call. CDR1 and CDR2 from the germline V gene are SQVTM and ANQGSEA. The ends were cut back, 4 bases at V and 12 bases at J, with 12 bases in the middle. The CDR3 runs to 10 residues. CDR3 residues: CSVGSGVPFF. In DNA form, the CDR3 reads TGCAGCGTTGGAAGCGGGGTCCCTTTCTTT.

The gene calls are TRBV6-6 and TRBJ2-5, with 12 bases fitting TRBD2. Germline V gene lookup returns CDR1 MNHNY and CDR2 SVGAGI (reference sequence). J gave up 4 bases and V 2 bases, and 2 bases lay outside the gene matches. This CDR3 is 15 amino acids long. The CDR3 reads CASSYVGLAGETQYF. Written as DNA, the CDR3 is TGTGCCAGCAGTTACGTGGGACTAGCGGGAGAGACCCAGTACTTC.

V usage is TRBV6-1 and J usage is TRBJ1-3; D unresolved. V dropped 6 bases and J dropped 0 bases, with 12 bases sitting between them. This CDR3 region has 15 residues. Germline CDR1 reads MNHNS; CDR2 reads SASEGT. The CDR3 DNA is TGTGCCAGCAGCGAGGACGGAAGCTCTGGAAACACCATATATTTT. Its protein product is CASSEDGSSGNTIYF.

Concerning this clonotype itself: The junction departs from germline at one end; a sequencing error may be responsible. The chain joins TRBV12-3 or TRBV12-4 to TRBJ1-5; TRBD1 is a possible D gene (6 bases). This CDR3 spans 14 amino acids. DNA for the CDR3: TGTGCCAGCACTTTATCGGGGGCAAGACAGCCCCAGCATTTT. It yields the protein CASTLSGARQPQHF.

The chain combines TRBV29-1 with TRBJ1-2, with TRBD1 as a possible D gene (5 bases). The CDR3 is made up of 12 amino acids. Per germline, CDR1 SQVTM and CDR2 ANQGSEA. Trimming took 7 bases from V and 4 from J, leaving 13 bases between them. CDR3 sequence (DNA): TGCAGCGCCAAGCAGGGAGGCTATGGCTACACCTTC. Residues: CSAKQGGYGYTF.

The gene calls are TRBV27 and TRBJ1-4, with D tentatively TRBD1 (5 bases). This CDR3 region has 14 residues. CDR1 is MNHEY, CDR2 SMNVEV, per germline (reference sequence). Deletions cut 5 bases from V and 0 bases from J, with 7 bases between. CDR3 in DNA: TGTGCCAGCAGTGGGGGGGCAACTAATGAAAAACTGTTTTTT. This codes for CASSGGATNEKLFF.